This TCR beta chain was sequenced for a study of T cell responses to AZD1222 COVID-19 vaccine. Produced via immunoSEQ multiplex PCR; TCRdb's table is partial and in-frame only. The sample includes some 150,000 clones, approximately 86% of them seen just once. Study-wide points: Donors skewed white British and female; clonal diversity was possibly underestimated. In the spike-specific TCR repertoire, nearly half reportedly target unmutated variant regions. Repertoires in all cases were sampled only once the peak T cell response had passed. Baseline seropositivity occurred in only a handful of AZD1222 recipients.

Germline V lookup: CDR1 LGHDT, CDR2 YNNKEL (reference sequence). V dropped 1 base and J dropped 8 bases, with 14 bases sitting between them. CDR3 length: 14 amino acids. As to this clone: Its target is unknown.

The material was peripheral blood, obtained 28 days after the second AZD1222 dose. This clonotype was obtained from an adult who received the AZD1222 COVID-19 vaccine. The chain employs TRBV3-1 (or the pseudogene TRBV3-2) and TRBJ1-1, with D possibly matching TRBD1 (5 bases). The DNA of the CDR3 is TGTGCCAGCAGCCAAGTCCCGGGGCAGTCCGAAGCTTTCTTT. This codes for CASSQVPGQSEAFF.